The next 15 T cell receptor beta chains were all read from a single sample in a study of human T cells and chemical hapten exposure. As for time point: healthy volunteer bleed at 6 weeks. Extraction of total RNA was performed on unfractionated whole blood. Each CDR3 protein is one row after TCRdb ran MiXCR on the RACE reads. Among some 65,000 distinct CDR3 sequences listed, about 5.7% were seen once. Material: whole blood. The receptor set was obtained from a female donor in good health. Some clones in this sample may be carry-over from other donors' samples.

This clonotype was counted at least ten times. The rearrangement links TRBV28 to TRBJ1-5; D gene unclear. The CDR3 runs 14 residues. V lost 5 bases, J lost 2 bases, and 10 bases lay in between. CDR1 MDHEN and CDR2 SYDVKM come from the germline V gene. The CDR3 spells CASSPVAGNQPQHF. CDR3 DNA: TGTGCCAGCAGTCCGGTCGCAGGCAATCAGCCCCAGCATTTT.

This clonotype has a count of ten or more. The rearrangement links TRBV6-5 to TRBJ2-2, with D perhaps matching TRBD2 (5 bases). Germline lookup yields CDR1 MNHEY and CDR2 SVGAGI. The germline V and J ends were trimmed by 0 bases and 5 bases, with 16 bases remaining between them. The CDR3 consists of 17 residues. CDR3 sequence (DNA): TGTGCCAGCAGTTACTCATCTAGCCTCATTAAGACCGGGGAGCTGTTTTTT. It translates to CASSYSSSLIKTGELFF.

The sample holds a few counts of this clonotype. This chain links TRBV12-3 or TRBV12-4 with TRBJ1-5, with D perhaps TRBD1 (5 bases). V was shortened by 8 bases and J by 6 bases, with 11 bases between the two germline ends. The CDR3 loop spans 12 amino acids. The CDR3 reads CASQARAQPQHF. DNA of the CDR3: TGTGCCAGCCAGGCCAGGGCTCAGCCCCAGCATTTT.

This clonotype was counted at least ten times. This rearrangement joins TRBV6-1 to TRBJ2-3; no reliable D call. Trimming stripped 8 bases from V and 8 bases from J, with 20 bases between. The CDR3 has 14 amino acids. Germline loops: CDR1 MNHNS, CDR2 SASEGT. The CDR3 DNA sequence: TGTGCCAGCGTGAGAGACGGTCAGTTGGGTACGCAGTATTTT. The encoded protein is CASVRDGQLGTQYF.

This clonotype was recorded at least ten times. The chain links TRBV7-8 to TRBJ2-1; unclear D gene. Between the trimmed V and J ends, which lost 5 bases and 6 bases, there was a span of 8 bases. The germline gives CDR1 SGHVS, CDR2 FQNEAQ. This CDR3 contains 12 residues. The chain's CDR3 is CASSPPGNEQFF. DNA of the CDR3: TGTGCCAGCAGCCCCCCCGGCAATGAGCAGTTCTTC. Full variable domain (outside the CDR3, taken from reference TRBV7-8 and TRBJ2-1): GAGVSQSPRYKVAKRGQDVALRCDPISGHVSLFWYQQALGQGPEFLTYFQNEAQLDKSGLPSDRFFAERPEGSVSTLKIQRTQQEDSAVYLCASSPPGNEQFFGPGTRLTVL.

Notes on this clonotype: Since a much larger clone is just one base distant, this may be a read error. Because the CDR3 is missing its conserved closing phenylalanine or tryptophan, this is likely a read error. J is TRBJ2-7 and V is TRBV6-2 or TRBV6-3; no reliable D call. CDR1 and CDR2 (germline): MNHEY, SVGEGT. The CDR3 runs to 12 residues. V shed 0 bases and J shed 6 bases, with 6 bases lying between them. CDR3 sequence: CASSYSRPEQYI. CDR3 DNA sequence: TGTGCCAGCAGTTACTCAAGGCCCGAGCAGTACATC.

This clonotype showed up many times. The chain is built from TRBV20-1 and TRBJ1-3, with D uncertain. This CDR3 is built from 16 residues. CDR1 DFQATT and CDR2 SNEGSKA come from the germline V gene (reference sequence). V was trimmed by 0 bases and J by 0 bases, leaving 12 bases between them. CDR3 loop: CSARDPASYSGNTIYF. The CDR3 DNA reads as TGCAGTGCTAGAGATCCTGCCAGCTACTCTGGAAACACCATATATTTT.

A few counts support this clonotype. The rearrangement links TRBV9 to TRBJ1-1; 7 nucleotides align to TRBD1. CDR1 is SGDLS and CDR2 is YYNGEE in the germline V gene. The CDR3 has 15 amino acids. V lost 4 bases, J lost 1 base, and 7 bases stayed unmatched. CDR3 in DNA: TGTGCCAGCAGCCGCTTACAGGGGAAGAACACTGAAGCTTTCTTT. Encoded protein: CASSRLQGKNTEAFF.

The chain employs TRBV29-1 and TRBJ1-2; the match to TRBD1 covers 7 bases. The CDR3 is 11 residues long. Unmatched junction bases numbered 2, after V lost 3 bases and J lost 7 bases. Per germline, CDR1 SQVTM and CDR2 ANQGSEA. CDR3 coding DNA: TGCAGCGTTGACGACAGGGCTGGCTACACCTTC. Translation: CSVDDRAGYTF.

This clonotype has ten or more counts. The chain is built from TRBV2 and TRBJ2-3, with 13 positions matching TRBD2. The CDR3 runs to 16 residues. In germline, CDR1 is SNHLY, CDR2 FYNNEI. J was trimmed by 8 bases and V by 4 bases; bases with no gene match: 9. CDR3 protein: CASSGTSGSGGGTQYF. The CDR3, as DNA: TGTGCCAGCAGTGGGACTAGCGGGAGTGGGGGAGGTACGCAGTATTTT.

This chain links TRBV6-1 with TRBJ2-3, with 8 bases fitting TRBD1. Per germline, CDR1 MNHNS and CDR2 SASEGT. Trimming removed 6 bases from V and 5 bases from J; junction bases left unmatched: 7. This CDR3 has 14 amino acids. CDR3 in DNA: TGTGCCAGCAGGAGGACAGGGAAGGTAGATACGCAGTATTTT. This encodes CASRRTGKVDTQYF.

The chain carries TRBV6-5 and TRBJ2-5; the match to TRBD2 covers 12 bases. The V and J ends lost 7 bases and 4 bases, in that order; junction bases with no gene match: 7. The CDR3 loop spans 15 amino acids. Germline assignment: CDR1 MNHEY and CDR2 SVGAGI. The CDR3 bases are TGTGCCAGCAAGGGTCCTAGCGGGAGGGTAGAGACCCAGTACTTC. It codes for CASKGPSGRVETQYF.

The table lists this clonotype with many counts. CDR3 sequence reads: CASSLAVSNTGELFF. As DNA, the CDR3 is TGCGCCAGCAGCTTGGCAGTCTCGAACACCGGGGAGCTGTTTTTT. This chain uses TRBV5-1 with TRBJ2-2; D is unclear. The CDR3 consists of 15 residues. Trimming took off 0 bases at V and 0 bases at J, with 6 bases between the two ends. CDR1 is SGHRS and CDR2 is YFSETQ in the germline V gene.

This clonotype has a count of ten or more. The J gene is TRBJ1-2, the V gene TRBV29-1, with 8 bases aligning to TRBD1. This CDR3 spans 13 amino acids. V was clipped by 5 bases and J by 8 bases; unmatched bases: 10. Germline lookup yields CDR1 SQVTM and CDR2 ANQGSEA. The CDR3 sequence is CSVSPGQAGGYTF. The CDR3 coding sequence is TGCAGCGTTTCCCCGGGACAGGCCGGCGGCTACACCTTC.

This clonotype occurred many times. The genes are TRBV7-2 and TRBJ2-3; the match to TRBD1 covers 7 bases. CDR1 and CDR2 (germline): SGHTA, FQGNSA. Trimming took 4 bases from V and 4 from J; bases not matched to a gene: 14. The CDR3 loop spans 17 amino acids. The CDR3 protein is CASSSFVDRVTSDTQYF. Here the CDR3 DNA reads TGTGCCAGCAGCTCCTTTGTCGACAGGGTAACGTCAGATACGCAGTATTTT. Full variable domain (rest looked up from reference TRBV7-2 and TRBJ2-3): GAGVSQSPSNKVTEKGKDVELRCDPISGHTALYWYRQSLGQGLEFLIYFQGNSAPDKSGLPSDRFSAERTGGSVSTLTIQRTQQEDSAVYLCASSSFVDRVTSDTQYFGPGTRLTVL.